These 12 T cell receptor beta chains came from one sample sequenced in a study of blood T cells in healthy people across ages. The use of a sample-barcoded 5' primer and a J-beta primer mix characterized a second PCR of roughly 6 to 11 cycles. TCRdb used MiXCR to reprocess the 5' RACE reads, holding one entry per CDR3 protein. Of roughly 650,000 distinct CDR3 sequences detected, less than 40% appear once; the ten largest clones hold about 16%. Source material: blood. The receptors were sampled from a woman older than 75 in good health.

Remarks on this clonotype: A much larger clone sits a single nucleotide away, making a read error possible. V usage is TRBV3-1 and J usage is TRBJ2-7; 11 bases are shared with TRBD1. The end of the DNA aligns better with TRBJ2-5, so the J call may be wrong. Germline V CDR1 and CDR2: LGHDT, YNNKEL (reference sequence). The CDR3 is made up of 14 amino acids. CDR3 DNA sequence: TGTACCAGCAGCCGGACAGGGGGCGGTGAGACCCAGTACTTC. It specifies CTSSRTGGGETQYF.

As for this clonotype: The junction departs from germline at one end; a sequencing error may be responsible. The V call is TRBV29-1, the J call TRBJ1-1; D remains ambiguous. The germline V gene encodes CDR1 SQVTM and CDR2 ANQGSEA. This CDR3 spans 14 amino acids. The chain's CDR3 is CSVEDLGLNTGAFF. In nucleotides, the CDR3 is TGCAGCGTTGAAGACTTAGGCTTGAACACTGGAGCTTTCTTT.

Points on this clonotype: Since a much larger clone is just one base distant, this may be a read error. The rearrangement joins TRBV6-2 or TRBV6-3 to TRBJ2-2, with 10 bases aligning to TRBD2. This CDR3 contains 19 residues. Germline loops: CDR1 MNHEY, CDR2 SVGEGT. Here the CDR3 reads CASSSRGSGGPANAGELFF. The CDR3 DNA follows: TGTGCCAGCAGTTCGCGGGGTAGCGGGGGGCCTGCGAACGCCGGGGAGCTGTTTTTT.

Remarks on this clonotype: Just one base apart from a much larger clone, this may be a read error. A read error is likely, as this CDR3 ends without the conserved phenylalanine or tryptophan. The chain recombines TRBV29-1 with TRBJ2-6; D not certain. The CDR3 is 13 amino acids. V was clipped by 4 bases and J by 1 base, with 5 bases between them. Germline CDR1 and CDR2: SQVTM and ANQGSEA. The CDR3 DNA follows: TGCAGCGTTGGAGAGTCTGGGGCCAACGTCCTGACTGTC. It translates to CSVGESGANVLTV.

This clonotype was counted many times. The chain uses TRBV7-3 and TRBJ2-3, with 12 bases lining up with TRBD2. V lost 5 bases to trimming and J lost 4 bases; unmatched junction nucleotides: 16. CDR3 length: 19 amino acids. Germline V gene lookup returns CDR1 SGHTA and CDR2 FQGTGA. CDR3 loop: CASSRMASGGAAVADTQYF. As DNA, the CDR3 is TGTGCCAGCAGCCGAATGGCTAGCGGGGGGGCCGCAGTCGCAGATACGCAGTATTTT.

The chain has TRBV6-1 and TRBJ1-1; D not certain. Germline CDR1 MNHNS, CDR2 SASEGT. V was trimmed by 6 bases and J by 4 bases, leaving 15 bases between them. CDR3 length: 14 amino acids. The chain's CDR3 is CASSYMDLGTEAFF. Here the CDR3 DNA reads TGTGCCAGCAGCTACATGGACCTGGGCACTGAAGCTTTCTTT.

This chain joins TRBV20-1 and TRBJ2-3; tentatively, D is TRBD2 (7 bases). CDR3 size: 14 residues. Looked up from germline, CDR1 is DFQATT and CDR2 is SNEGSKA (reference sequence). Trimming stripped 6 bases from V and 1 base from J, with 14 bases between. The CDR3: CSAGGGRGTDTQYF. For the CDR3, the DNA is TGCAGTGCAGGGGGGGGCAGGGGCACAGATACGCAGTATTTT.

CDR3 sequence reads: CSANQQGREQYF. The CDR3 DNA reads as TGCAGTGCCAACCAACAGGGCCGAGAGCAGTACTTC. The chain links TRBV20-1 to TRBJ2-7; tentative D call: TRBD1 (6 bases). V was cut by 6 bases and J by 7 bases, with 16 bases left in between. The germline CDR1 and CDR2 sequences are DFQATT and SNEGSKA (reference sequence). The CDR3 contains 12 residues.

This clonotype was found many times. The chain employs TRBV9 and TRBJ2-3, with TRBD2 matching over 8 bases. Germline CDR1 is SGDLS and CDR2 is YYNGEE. J lost 2 bases, V lost 4 bases, and 12 bases had no gene match. The CDR3 covers 17 residues. This CDR3 reads CASSPPLGTRDTDTQYF. CDR3 nucleotide sequence: TGTGCCAGCAGCCCCCCTTTAGGGACTAGGGACACAGATACGCAGTATTTT.

This clonotype was counted at least ten times. V and J are TRBV6-2 or TRBV6-3 and TRBJ2-5; 10 bases map to TRBD1. Trimming cost V 2 bases and J 1 base; bases outside gene matches: 4. The CDR3 runs 16 residues. The germline gives CDR1 MNHEY, CDR2 SVGEGT. The CDR3 is CASSYETGGFQETQYF. The DNA for the CDR3 is TGTGCCAGCAGTTACGAGACAGGGGGCTTCCAAGAGACCCAGTACTTC.

This clonotype was found many times. V gene TRBV20-1 combines with J gene TRBJ1-2; D gene ambiguous. The germline CDR1 and CDR2 sequences are DFQATT and SNEGSKA (reference sequence). The length of the CDR3 is 13 residues. Trimming left V 5 bases short and J 0 bases short, with 10 bases between. As DNA, the CDR3 is TGCAGTGCTCCGAAACGCTCTAACTATGGCTACACCTTC. Its translation: CSAPKRSNYGYTF.

This clonotype has more than one count but fewer than ten. This sequence joins TRBV9 and TRBJ2-1; the match to TRBD2 covers 7 bases. Germline assignment: CDR1 SGDLS and CDR2 YYNGEE. CDR3 length equals 18 residues. The V and J ends lost 0 bases and 7 bases, in that order; junction bases with no gene match: 16. In nucleotides, the CDR3 is TGTGCCAGCAGCGTAGCTAGAGGTGGGGGGGGAATCGGAAATGAGCAGTTCTTC. It encodes CASSVARGGGGIGNEQFF.